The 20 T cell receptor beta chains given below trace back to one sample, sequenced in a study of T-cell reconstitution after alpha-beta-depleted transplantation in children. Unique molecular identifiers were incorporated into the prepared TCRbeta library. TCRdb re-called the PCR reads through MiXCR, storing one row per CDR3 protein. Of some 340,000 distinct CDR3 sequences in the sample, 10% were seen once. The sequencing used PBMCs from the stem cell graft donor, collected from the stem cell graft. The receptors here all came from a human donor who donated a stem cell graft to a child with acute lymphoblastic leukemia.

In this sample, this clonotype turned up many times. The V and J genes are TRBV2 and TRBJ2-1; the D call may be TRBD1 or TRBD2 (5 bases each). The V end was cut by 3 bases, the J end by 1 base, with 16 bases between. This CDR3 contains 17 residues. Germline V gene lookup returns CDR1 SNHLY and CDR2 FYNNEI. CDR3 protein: CASSDRWGLGSYNEQFF. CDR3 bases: TGTGCCAGCAGTGATCGGTGGGGGTTAGGGTCCTACAATGAGCAGTTCTTC. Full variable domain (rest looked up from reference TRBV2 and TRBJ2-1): EPEVTQTPSHQVTQMGQEVILRCVPISNHLYFYWYRQILGQKVEFLVSFYNNEISEKSEIFDDQFSVERPDGSNFTLKIRSTKLEDSAMYFCASSDRWGLGSYNEQFFGPGTRLTVL.

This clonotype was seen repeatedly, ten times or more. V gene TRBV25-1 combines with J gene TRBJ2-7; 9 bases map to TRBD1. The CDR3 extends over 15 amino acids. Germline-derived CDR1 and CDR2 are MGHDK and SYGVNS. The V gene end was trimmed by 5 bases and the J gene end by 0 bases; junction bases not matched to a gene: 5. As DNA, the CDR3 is TGTGCCAGCAGTCCGGGACAGGGACGCTCCTACGAGCAGTACTTC. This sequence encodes CASSPGQGRSYEQYF.

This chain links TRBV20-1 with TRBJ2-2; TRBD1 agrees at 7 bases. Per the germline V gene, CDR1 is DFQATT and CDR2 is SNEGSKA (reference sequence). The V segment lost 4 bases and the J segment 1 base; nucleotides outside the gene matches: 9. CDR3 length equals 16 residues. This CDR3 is CSAKGHGTENTGELFF. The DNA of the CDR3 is TGCAGTGCTAAAGGTCACGGGACAGAGAACACCGGGGAGCTGTTTTTT.

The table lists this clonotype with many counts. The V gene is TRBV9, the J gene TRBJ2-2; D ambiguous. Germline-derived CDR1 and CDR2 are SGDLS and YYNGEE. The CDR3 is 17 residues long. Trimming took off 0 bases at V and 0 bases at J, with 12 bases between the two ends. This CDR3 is CASSVEGHRPNTGELFF. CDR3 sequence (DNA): TGTGCCAGCAGCGTAGAAGGGCACAGACCGAACACCGGGGAGCTGTTTTTT.

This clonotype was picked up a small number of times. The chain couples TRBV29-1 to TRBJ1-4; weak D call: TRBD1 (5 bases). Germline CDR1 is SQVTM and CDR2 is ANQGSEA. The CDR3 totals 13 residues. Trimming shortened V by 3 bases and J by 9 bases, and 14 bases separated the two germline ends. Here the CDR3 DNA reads TGCAGCGTTGATTCGGGACCCGCGAAAAAACTGTTTTTT. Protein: CSVDSGPAKKLFF.

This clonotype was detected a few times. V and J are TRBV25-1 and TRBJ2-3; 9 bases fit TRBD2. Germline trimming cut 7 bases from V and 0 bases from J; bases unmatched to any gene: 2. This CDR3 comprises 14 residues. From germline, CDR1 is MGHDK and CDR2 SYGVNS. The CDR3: CASKTSGSTDTQYF. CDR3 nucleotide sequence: TGTGCCAGCAAAACTAGCGGGAGCACAGATACGCAGTATTTT.

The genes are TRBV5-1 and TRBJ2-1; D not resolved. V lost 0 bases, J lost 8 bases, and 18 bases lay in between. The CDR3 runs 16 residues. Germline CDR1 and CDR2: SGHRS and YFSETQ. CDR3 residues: CASSLAVTQFQDEQFF. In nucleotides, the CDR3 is TGCGCCAGCAGCTTGGCCGTCACCCAATTCCAGGATGAGCAGTTCTTC.

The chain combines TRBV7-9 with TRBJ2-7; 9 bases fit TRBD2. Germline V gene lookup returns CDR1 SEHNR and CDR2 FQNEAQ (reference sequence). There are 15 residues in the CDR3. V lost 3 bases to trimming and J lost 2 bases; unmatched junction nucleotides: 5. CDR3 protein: CASSFWTSEPYEQYF. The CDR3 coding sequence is TGTGCCAGCAGCTTCTGGACTAGCGAGCCCTACGAGCAGTACTTC.

The CDR3 loop is CASSRVAAQETQYF. DNA for the CDR3: TGCGCCAGCTCCAGAGTAGCGGCACAAGAGACCCAGTACTTC. This chain uses TRBV4-3 with TRBJ2-5; a possible D gene is TRBD2 (6 bases). The CDR3 totals 14 residues. V lost 8 bases, J lost 2 bases, and 15 bases lay in between. Germline V gene lookup returns CDR1 LGHNA and CDR2 YSLEER.

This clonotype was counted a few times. The CDR3 sequence is CASSQDPPSGGQDTQYF. The CDR3 DNA follows: TGCGCCAGCAGCCAAGACCCACCTTCCGGGGGCCAAGATACGCAGTATTTT. The rearrangement uses TRBV4-3 and TRBJ2-3, with D perhaps TRBD1 or TRBD2 (6 bases each). The germline CDR1 and CDR2 sequences are LGHNA and YSLEER. The ends were cut back, 0 bases at V and 5 bases at J, with 18 bases in the middle. The CDR3 loop spans 17 amino acids.

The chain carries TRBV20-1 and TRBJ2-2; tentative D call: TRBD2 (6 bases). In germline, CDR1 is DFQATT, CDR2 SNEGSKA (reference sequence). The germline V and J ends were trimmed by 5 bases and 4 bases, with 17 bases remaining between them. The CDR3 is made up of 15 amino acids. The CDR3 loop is CSAWTTQKATGELFF. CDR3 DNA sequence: TGCAGTGCTTGGACTACACAGAAAGCCACCGGGGAGCTGTTTTTT.

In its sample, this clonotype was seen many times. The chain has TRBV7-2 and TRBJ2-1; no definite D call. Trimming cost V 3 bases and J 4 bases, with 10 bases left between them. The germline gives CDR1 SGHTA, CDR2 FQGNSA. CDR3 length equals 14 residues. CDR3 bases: TGTGCCAGCAGCTTTGGCGGATCGTACAATGAGCAGTTCTTC. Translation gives CASSFGGSYNEQFF.

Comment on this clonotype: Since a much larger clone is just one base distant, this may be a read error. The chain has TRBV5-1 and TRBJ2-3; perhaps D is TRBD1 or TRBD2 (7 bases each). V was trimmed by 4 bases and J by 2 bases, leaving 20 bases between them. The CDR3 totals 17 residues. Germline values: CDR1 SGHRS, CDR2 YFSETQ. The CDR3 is CASSRDSPKRDTDTQYF. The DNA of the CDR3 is TGCGCCAGCAGCCGGGACAGTCCCAAGCGGGACACAGATACGCAGTATTTT. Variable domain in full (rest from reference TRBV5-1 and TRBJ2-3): KAGVTQTPRYLIKTRGQQVTLSCSPISGHRSVSWYQQTPGQGLQFLFEYFSETQRNKGNFPGRFSGRQFSNSRSEMNVSTLELGDSALYLCASSRDSPKRDTDTQYFGPGTRLTVL.

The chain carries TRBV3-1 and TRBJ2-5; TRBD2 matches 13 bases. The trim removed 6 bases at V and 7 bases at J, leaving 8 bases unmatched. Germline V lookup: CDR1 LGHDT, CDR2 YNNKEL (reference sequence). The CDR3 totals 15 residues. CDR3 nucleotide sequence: TGTGCCAGCAGGGGAAGGACTAGCGGGAGACGGACCCAGTACTTC. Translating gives CASRGRTSGRRTQYF.

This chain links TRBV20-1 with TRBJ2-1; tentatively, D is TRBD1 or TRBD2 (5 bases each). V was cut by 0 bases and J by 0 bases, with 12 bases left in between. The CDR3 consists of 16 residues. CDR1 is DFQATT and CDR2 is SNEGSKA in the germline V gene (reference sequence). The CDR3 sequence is CSARDYEGRSYNEQFF. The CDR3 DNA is TGCAGTGCTAGAGATTACGAGGGACGCTCCTACAATGAGCAGTTCTTC.

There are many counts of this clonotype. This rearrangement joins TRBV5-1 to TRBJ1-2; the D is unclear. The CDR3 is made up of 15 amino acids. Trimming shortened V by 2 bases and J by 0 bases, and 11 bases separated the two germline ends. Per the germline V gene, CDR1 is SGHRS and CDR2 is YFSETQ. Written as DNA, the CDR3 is TGCGCCAGCAGCTTTCAAGGGCGGACTAACTATGGCTACACCTTC. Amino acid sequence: CASSFQGRTNYGYTF.

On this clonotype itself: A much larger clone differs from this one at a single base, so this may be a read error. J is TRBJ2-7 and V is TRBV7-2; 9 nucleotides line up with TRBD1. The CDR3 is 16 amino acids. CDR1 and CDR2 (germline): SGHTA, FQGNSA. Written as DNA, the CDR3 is TGTGCCAGCGGCTTTACAGGGGGCCCAGTAAACTACGAGCAGTACTTC. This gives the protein CASGFTGGPVNYEQYF.

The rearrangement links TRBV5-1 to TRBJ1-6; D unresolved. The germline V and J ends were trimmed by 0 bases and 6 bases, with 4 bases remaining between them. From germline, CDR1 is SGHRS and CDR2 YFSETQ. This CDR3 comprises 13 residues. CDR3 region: CASSLESNSPLHF. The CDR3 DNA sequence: TGCGCCAGCAGCTTGGAGAGTAATTCACCCCTCCACTTT.

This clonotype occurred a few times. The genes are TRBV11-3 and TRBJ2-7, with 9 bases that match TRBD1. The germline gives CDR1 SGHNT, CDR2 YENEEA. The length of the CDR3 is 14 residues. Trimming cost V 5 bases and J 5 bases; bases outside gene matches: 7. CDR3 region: CASSPGQGGDEQYF. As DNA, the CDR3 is TGTGCCAGCAGCCCGGGACAGGGAGGCGACGAGCAGTACTTC.

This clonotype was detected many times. CDR3 nucleotides: TGTGCCATCAGTGTCTCGGGGAACACTGAAGCTTTCTTT. As protein: CAISVSGNTEAFF. The chain employs TRBV10-3 and TRBJ1-1; no definite D call. Germline V lookup: CDR1 ENHRY, CDR2 SYGVKD. The CDR3 totals 13 residues. The V end lost 4 bases, the J end lost 1 base, and 7 bases lay between the germline ends.